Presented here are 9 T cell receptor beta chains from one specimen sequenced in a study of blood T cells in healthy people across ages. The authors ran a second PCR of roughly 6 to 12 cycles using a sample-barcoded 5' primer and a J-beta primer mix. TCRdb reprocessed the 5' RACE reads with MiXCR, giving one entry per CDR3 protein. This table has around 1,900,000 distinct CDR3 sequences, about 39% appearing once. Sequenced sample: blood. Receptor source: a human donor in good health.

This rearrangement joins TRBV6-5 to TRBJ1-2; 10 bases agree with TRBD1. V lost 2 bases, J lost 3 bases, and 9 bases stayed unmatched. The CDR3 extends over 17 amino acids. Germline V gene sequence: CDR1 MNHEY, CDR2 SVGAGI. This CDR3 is CASSYLTGTGAYYGYTF. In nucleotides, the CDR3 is TGTGCCAGCAGTTACCTCACCGGGACAGGGGCATACTATGGCTACACCTTC.

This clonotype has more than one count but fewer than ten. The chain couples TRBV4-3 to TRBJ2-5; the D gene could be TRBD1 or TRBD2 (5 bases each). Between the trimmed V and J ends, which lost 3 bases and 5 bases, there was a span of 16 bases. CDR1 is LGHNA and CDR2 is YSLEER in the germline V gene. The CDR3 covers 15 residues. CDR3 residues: CASSQEGERRETQYF. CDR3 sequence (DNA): TGCGCCAGCAGCCAGGAAGGGGAGCGACGGGAGACCCAGTACTTC.

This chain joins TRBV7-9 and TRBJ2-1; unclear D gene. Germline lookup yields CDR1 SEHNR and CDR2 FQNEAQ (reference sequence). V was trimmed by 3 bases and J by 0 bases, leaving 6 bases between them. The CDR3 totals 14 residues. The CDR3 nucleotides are TGTGCCAGCAGCTTGGGGTGCTCCTACAATGAGCAGTTCTTC. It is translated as CASSLGCSYNEQFF.

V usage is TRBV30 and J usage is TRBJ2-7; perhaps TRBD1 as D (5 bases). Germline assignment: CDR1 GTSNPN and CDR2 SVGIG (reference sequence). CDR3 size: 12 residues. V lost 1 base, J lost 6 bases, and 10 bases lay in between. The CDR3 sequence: CAWSGSRGEQYF. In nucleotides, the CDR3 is TGTGCCTGGAGTGGTTCAAGGGGCGAGCAGTACTTC.

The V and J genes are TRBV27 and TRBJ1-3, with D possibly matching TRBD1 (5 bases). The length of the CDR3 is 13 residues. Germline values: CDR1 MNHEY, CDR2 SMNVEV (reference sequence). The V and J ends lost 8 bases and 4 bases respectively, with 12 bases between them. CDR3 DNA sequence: TGTGCCAGCGGATGGGGCTCGGGAAACACCATATATTTT. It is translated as CASGWGSGNTIYF.

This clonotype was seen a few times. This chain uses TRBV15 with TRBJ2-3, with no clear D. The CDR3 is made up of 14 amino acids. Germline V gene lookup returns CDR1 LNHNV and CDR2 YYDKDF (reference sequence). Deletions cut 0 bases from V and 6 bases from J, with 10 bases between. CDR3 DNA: TGTGCCACCAGCAGAGAAAATCTAGGGGATACGCAGTATTTT. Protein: CATSRENLGDTQYF.

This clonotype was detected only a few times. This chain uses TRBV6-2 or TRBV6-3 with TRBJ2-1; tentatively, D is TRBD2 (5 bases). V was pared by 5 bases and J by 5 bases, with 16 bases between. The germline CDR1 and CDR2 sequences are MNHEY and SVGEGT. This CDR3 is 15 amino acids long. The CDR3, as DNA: TGTGCCAGCAGTCGGAGGACGGGCACGAACAATGAGCAGTTCTTC. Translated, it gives CASSRRTGTNNEQFF.

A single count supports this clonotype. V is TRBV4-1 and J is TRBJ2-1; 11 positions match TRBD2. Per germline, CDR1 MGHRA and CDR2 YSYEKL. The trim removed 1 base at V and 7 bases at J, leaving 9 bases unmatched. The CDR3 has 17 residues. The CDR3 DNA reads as TGCGCCAGCAGCCAAGCACCTAGCGGGGGGTCCTGGAATGAGCAGTTCTTC. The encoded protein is CASSQAPSGGSWNEQFF.

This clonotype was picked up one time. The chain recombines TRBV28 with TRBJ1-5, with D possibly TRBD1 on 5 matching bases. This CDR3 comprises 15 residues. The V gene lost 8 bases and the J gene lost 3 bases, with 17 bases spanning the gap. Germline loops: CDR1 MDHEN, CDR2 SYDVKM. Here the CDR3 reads CASQGGQIVNQPQHF. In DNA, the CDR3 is TGTGCCAGCCAGGGCGGGCAAATTGTCAATCAGCCCCAGCATTTT.